This T cell receptor (beta chain) was identified during a study of CD8+ T cells in alopecia areata. Documented treatment: oral pan-JAK inhibitor, 5-10 mg twice daily. After isolation, RNA underwent reverse transcription to generate cDNA as the sequencing template. Sequenced by immunoSEQ multiplex PCR; TCRdb stores in-frame clones only, minus some. The profile covers about 200,000 clones, with about 57% appearing a single time and 1.6% taken by the ten largest. Trimming took 8 bases from V and 6 from J; bases not matched to a gene: 9. CDR3 length: 13 amino acids. Germline CDR1 is MNHNS and CDR2 is SASEGT.

This clonotype originated in a human donor with alopecia areata. The chain combines TRBV6-1 with TRBJ2-7, with 8 bases aligning to TRBD1. Sample: CD4+ T cells sorted from blood, taken at week 4, from a patient treated with tofacitinib. CDR3 amino acids: CASSVTGDSEQYF. The CDR3 DNA is TGTGCCAGCTCTGTGACAGGGGATAGCGAGCAGTACTTC.